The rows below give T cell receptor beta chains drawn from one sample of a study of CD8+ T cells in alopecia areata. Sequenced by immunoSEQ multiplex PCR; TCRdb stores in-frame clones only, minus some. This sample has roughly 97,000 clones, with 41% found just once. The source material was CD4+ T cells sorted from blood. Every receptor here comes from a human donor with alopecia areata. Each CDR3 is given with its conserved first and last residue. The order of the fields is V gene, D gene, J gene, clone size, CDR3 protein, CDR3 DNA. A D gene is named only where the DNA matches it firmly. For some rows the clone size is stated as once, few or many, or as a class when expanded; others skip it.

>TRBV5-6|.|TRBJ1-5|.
CASSLGLFNQPQHF
TGTGCCAGCAGCTTAGGACTTTTCAATCAGCCCCAGCATTTT
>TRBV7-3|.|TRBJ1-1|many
CASSLKGGNTEAFF
TGTGCCAGCAGCTTAAAGGGCGGGAACACTGAAGCTTTCTTT
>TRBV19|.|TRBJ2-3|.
CASSMRWSSGTDTQYF
TGTGCCAGTAGTATGAGGTGGTCTAGCGGCACAGATACGCAGTATTTT
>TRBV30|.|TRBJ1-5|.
CAWSDGANQPQHF
TGTGCCTGGAGTGACGGAGCAAATCAGCCCCAGCATTTT
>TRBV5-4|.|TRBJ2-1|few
CASSVDSHWNNEQFF
TGTGCCAGCAGCGTGGACAGCCACTGGAACAATGAGCAGTTCTTC
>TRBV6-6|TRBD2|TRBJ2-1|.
CASSLTSGGRNEQFF
TGTGCCAGCAGCCTTACTAGCGGGGGTAGGAATGAGCAGTTCTTC
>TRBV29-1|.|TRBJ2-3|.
CSVEPGGISTDTQYF
TGCAGCGTTGAACCGGGCGGGATTAGCACAGATACGCAGTATTTT
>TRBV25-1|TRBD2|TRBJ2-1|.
CASSRLAGTSYNEQFF
TGTGCCAGCAGTAGGCTAGCGGGGACCTCCTACAATGAGCAGTTCTTC
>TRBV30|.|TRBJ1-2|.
CAWSVRSGDGYTF
TGTGCCTGGAGTGTAAGGTCGGGCGATGGCTACACCTTC
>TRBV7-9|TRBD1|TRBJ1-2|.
CASSGRQGGGYTF
TGTGCCAGCAGCGGACGACAGGGGGGCGGCTACACCTTC
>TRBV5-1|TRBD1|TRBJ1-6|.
CASSLDRQGNSPLHF
TGCGCCAGCAGCTTGGATCGACAGGGGAATTCACCCCTCCACTTT
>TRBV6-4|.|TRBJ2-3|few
CASSVNPTSDTQYF
TGTGCCAGCAGTGTCAATCCGACCTCGGATACGCAGTATTTT
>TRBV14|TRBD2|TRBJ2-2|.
CASSQRRIAGAYTGELFF
TGTGCCAGCAGCCAGAGGAGGATAGCGGGGGCGTACACCGGGGAGCTGTTTTTT
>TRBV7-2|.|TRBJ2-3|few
CASSFGHSTDTQYF
TGTGCCAGCAGCTTCGGGCATAGCACAGATACGCAGTATTTT
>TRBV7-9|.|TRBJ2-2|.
CASRAGYTGELFF
TGTGCCAGCAGGGCAGGTTACACCGGGGAGCTGTTTTTT
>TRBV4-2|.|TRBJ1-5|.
CASSQDWVWPQHF
TGTGCCAGCAGCCAAGATTGGGTATGGCCCCAGCATTTT
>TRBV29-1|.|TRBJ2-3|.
CSVEKGQAADTQYF
TGCAGCGTTGAAAAGGGGCAGGCCGCAGATACGCAGTATTTT
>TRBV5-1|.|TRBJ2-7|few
CASSLEGPSYEQYF
TGCGCCAGCAGCTTGGAGGGACCCTCTTACGAGCAGTACTTC
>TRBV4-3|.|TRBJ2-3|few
CASSQDLATDTQYF
TGCGCCAGCAGCCAAGATCTGGCCACAGATACGCAGTATTTT
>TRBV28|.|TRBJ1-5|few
CASSFRNRQPQHF
TGTGCCAGCAGTTTTCGGAATCGGCAGCCCCAGCATTTT
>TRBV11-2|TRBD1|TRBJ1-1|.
CASSFGTVSTEAFF
TGTGCCAGCAGCTTCGGGACAGTGAGCACTGAAGCTTTCTTC
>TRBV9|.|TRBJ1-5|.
CASSAGHYSNQPQHF
TGTGCCAGCAGCGCGGGACACTATAGCAATCAGCCCCAGCATTTT
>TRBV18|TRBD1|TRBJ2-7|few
CASSPPDRRREQYF
TGTGCCAGCTCACCTCCGGACAGGCGGCGCGAGCAGTACTTC
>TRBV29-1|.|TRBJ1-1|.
CSVTPNTEAFF
TGCAGCGTGACACCGAACACTGAAGCTTTCTTT
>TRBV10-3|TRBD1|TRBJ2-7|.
CAISEPRTGGDEQYF
TGTGCCATCAGTGAGCCGAGGACAGGGGGGGACGAGCAGTACTTC
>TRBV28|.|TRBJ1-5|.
CASRTNQPQHF
TGTGCCAGCAGAACAAATCAGCCCCAGCATTTT
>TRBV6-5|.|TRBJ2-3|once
CASSYYGESTDTQYF
TGTGCCAGCAGTTACTACGGGGAGAGCACAGATACGCAGTATTTT
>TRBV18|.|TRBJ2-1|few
CASSPLVRAEQFF
TGTGCCAGCTCACCCCTAGTGAGGGCTGAGCAGTTCTTC